The clone carrying this TCR beta chain was found a few times. Antigen unknown. The data belong to a study of identical twins. Broader study findings: Out-of-frame alpha sequences common to twins were enriched for low generation probability. Conclusions were drawn cross-sectionally by statistical analysis, without following the same donors.

CDR3 length: 14 residues. V shed 0 bases and J 7 bases; nucleotides not matched to a gene: 7. In germline, CDR1 is SGHNT, CDR2 YYREEE (reference sequence). With no exceptions, donors were healthy Caucasians. Template switching added a universal primer binding site, and final cDNA carried unique molecular identifiers. TCRdb itself ran the 5' RACE reads through MiXCR, one entry per CDR3 protein. The sample has under 350,000 distinct CDR3 sequences; just under 9.5% are singletons. The same specimen was also included in a second study, on yellow fever vaccine responses in identical twins.

This clonotype was obtained from a woman in her late teens or twenties in good health. Sequenced: CD8+ T cells sorted from blood. This chain links TRBV5-4 with TRBJ2-7, with 7 bases fitting TRBD1. The CDR3 sequence is CASSLVGGLGEQYF. In DNA, the CDR3 is TGTGCCAGCAGCTTGGTAGGGGGCCTGGGGGAGCAGTACTTC.